This T cell receptor (beta chain) was profiled in a study of blood T cells in healthy people across ages. Germline CDR1 MDHEN, CDR2 SYDVKM. This CDR3 is 12 amino acids long. Trimming cost V 8 bases and J 0 bases, with 6 bases left between them. For the second PCR, which ran for 7 to 11 cycles, a sample-barcoded 5' primer and a J-beta primer mix were used. Using its own MiXCR run on the 5' RACE reads, TCRdb lists one record per CDR3 protein. The table records more than 650,000 distinct CDR3 sequences, roughly 25% of them present only once. Another study also made use of these data, one on T cells of mothers and their children. Turning to that study: Maternal samples each gave over 9 million TCR beta CDR3 reads, and child samples about 3 million each.

Sequencing input: blood. J is TRBJ2-3 and V is TRBV28; D is uncertain. The TCR sequence derives from a boy between 10 and 17 years old in good health. Here the CDR3 DNA reads TGTGCCAGCCCAAATAGCACAGATACGCAGTATTTT. It encodes CASPNSTDTQYF.